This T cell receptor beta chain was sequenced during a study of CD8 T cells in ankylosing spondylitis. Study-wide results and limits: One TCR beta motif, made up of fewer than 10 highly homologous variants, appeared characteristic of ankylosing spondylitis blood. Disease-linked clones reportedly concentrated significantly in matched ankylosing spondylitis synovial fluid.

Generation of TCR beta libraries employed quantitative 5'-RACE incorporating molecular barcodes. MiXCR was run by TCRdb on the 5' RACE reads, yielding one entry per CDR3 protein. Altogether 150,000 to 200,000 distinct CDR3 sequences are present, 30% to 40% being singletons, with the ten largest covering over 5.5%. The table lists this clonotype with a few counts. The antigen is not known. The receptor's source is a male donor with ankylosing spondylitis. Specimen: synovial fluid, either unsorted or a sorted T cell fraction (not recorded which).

CDR3 residues: CASSRRVISNSYNEQFF. In DNA form, the CDR3 reads TGTGCCAGCAGTCGAAGGGTGATCTCAAACTCCTACAATGAGCAGTTCTTC. The V gene is TRBV6-2 or TRBV6-3, the J gene TRBJ2-1, with D hard to call. Looked up from germline, CDR1 is MNHEY and CDR2 is SVGEGT. The CDR3 sequence is 17 residues long. V shed 5 bases and J shed 0 bases, with 17 bases lying between them.